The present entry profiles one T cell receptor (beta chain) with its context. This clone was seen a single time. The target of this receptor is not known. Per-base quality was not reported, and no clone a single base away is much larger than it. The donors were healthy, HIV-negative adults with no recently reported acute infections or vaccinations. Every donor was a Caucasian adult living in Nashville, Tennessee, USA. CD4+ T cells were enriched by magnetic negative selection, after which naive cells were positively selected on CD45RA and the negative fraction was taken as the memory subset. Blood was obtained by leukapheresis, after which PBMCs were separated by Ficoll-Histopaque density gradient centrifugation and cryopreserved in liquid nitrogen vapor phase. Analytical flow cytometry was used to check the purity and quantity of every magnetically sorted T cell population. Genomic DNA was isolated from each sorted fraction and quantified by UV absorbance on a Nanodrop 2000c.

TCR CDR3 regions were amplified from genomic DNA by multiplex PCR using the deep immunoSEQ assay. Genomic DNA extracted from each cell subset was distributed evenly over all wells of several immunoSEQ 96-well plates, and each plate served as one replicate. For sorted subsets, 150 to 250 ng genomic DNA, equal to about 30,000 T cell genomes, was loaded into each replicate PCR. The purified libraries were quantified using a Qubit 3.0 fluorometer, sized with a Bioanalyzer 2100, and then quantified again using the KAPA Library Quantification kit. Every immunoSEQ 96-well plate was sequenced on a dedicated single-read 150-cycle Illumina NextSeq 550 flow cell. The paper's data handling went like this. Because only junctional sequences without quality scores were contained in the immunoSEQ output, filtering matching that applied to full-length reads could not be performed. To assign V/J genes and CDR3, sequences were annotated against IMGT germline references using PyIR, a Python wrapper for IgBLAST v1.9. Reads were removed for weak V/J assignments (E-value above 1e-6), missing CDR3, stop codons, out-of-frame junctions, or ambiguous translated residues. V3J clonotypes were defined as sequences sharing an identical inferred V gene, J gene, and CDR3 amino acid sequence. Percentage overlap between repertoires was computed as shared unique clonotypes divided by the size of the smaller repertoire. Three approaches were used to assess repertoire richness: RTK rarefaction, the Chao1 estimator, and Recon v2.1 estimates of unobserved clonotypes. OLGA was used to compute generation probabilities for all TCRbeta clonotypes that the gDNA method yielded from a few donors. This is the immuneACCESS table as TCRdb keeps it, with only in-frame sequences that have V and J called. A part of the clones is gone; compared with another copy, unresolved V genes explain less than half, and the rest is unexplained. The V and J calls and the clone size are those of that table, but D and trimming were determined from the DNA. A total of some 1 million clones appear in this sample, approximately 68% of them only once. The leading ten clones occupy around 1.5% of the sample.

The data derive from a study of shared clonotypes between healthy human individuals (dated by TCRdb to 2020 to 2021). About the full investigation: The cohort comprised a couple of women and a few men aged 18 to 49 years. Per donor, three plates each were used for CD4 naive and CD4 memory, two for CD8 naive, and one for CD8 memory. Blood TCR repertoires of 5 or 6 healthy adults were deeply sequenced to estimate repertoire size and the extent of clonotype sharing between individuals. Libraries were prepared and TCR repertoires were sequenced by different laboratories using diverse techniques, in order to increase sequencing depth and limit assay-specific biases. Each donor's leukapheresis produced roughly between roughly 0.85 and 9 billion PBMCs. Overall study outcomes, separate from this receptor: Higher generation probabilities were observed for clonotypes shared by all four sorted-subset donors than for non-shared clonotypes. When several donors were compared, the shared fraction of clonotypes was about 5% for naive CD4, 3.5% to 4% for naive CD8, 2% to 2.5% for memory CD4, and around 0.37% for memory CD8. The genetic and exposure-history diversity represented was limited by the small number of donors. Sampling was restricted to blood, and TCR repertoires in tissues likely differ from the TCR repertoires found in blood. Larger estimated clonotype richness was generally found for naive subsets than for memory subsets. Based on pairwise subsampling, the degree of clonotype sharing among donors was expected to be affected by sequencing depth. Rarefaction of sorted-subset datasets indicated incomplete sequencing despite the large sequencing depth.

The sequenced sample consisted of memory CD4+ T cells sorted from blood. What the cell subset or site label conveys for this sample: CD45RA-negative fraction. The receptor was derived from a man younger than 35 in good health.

Here is the DNA: TGTGCCAGCAGCAATCCCCCGGGACAGGGAAACTGTGGTACGCAGTATTTT. This yields the protein CASSNPPGQGNCGTQYF. The V gene is TRBV21-1 and the J gene is TRBJ2-3; the D call TRBD1 from the table was never checked on the DNA. TRBV21-1 is marked as a pseudogene. The CDR3, from cysteine to phenylalanine, totals 17 residues. The only DNA kept is the CDR3, 51 bases in frame from the first base.